Listed here are 21 T cell receptor beta chains from one sample, sequenced in a study. TCRdb re-derived calls from the 5' RACE reads in MiXCR, one entry per CDR3 protein. The sample lists around 4,800 distinct CDR3 sequences; approximately 70% were seen once. The sequencing sample was made of naive CD4+ T cells sorted from blood. The sample's subset: naive CD4+ T cells, CD4+CD45RA+CD25-. The receptor source for this set is a female donor with breast cancer.

This clonotype has just a few counts. The V call is TRBV4-2, the J call TRBJ1-2; no firm D call. There are 14 residues in the CDR3. Germline CDR1 LGHNA, CDR2 YNFKEQ. Trimming removed 3 bases from V and 6 bases from J, with 14 bases in between. DNA for the CDR3: TGTGCCAGCAGCCACCAAGAGTTGTATGATGGCTACACCTTC. This encodes CASSHQELYDGYTF.

V is TRBV5-1 and J is TRBJ1-1; D remains ambiguous. Germline CDR1 and CDR2: SGHRS and YFSETQ. The CDR3 length is 13 residues. V dropped 1 base and J dropped 6 bases, with 10 bases sitting between them. CDR3 region: CASSLRGPAEAFF. Here the CDR3 DNA reads TGCGCCAGCAGCTTGAGAGGGCCCGCTGAAGCTTTCTTT.

This clonotype turned up a few times. A read error may produce the germline difference seen at one junction end. The chain has TRBV4-2 and TRBJ1-4; D gene uncertain. CDR1 LGHNA and CDR2 YNFKEQ come from the germline V gene. The CDR3 spans 15 residues. The CDR3 bases are TGCGCCAGCAGCCATATTCGTGCAACTAATGAAAAACTGTTTTTT. Amino acid sequence: CASSHIRATNEKLFF.

The chain has TRBV20-1 and TRBJ2-3; D is uncertain. The CDR3 covers 10 residues. V was clipped by 0 bases and J by 11 bases, with 6 bases between them. The V gene's germline CDR1 is DFQATT and CDR2 SNEGSKA (reference sequence). CDR3 coding DNA: TGCAGTGCTAGAGAGCGTGGGCAGTATTTT. It yields the protein CSARERGQYF.

The chain links TRBV5-1 to TRBJ2-5; 13 positions match TRBD2. The germline V gene encodes CDR1 SGHRS and CDR2 YFSETQ. After removal of 3 bases from V and 2 bases from J, the junction contained 10 bases not matched to a gene. The CDR3 covers 18 residues. The DNA for the CDR3 is TGCGCCAGCAGCTCCCTGGGACTAGCGGGGATACTGCAAGAGACCCAGTACTTC. Residues: CASSSLGLAGILQETQYF.

As to this clonotype: An end of the junction differs from the germline gene, which may be a read error. In DNA form, the CDR3 reads TGTGCCAGCAGCCGGCCCGGGACAGGGGACGAGCAGTACTTC. Its protein product is CASSRPGTGDEQYF. J is TRBJ2-7 and V is TRBV15, with 10 bases that match TRBD1. This CDR3 spans 14 amino acids. The germline V gene has CDR1 LNHNV and CDR2 YYDKDF (reference sequence).

This clonotype was observed a single time. V gene TRBV6-1 combines with J gene TRBJ1-3; tentatively, D is TRBD1 (5 bases). The CDR3 has 15 amino acids. Germline V gives CDR1 MNHNS, CDR2 SASEGT. V lost 8 bases, J lost 0 bases, and 14 bases lay in between. The CDR3 reads CASFPGLISGNTIYF. The CDR3 DNA is TGTGCCAGCTTCCCGGGACTGATCTCTGGAAACACCATATATTTT.

Concerning this clonotype itself: At one end the junction does not follow the germline gene, possibly because of a read error. CDR3 loop: CTSSLGTDYGYTF. Written as DNA, the CDR3 is TGCACCAGCAGCTTGGGGACGGATTATGGCTACACCTTC. The J gene is TRBJ1-2, the V gene TRBV5-1; weak D call: TRBD1 (5 bases). CDR3 size: 13 residues. Germline V lookup: CDR1 SGHRS, CDR2 YFSETQ.

This sequence joins TRBV10-3 and TRBJ2-6, with 7 bases lining up with TRBD2. The V gene's germline CDR1 is ENHRY and CDR2 SYGVKD. Trimming at V came to 2 bases and at J to 5 bases, leaving 9 bases not matched to a gene. This CDR3 is 17 amino acids long. The CDR3, as DNA: TGTGCCATCAGTGAGACGGGGGGAACCGGGAGGGCCAACGTCCTGACTTTC. Its protein product is CAISETGGTGRANVLTF.

The V and J genes are TRBV6-1 and TRBJ1-5, with D possibly TRBD1 on 5 matching bases. Germline V gene data show CDR1 as MNHNS and CDR2 as SASEGT. V was trimmed by 5 bases and J by 5 bases, leaving 13 bases between them. This CDR3 has 14 amino acids. Here the CDR3 DNA reads TGTGCCAGCAGTTTCTCCGGGGCGGATCAGCCCCAGCATTTT. Its translation is CASSFSGADQPQHF.

V is TRBV7-8 and J is TRBJ1-1, with D maybe TRBD1 (5 bases). CDR3 size: 13 residues. CDR1 SGHVS and CDR2 FQNEAQ come from the germline V gene. Trimming left V 5 bases short and J 8 bases short, with 15 bases between. The CDR3 is CASSPLVNREAFF. CDR3 nucleotides: TGTGCCAGCAGCCCCTTGGTCAACAGGGAAGCTTTCTTT.

The chain combines TRBV9 with TRBJ2-7; D is perhaps TRBD1 (6 bases). The V end was cut by 7 bases, the J end by 3 bases, with 14 bases between. Looked up from germline, CDR1 is SGDLS and CDR2 is YYNGEE. The CDR3 has 13 residues. CDR3 residues: CASPKGVGYEQYF. CDR3 bases: TGTGCCAGCCCGAAGGGGGTCGGCTACGAGCAGTACTTC.

V usage is TRBV3-1 and J usage is TRBJ2-7; D is possibly TRBD2 (6 bases). The CDR3 spans 15 residues. The germline V and J ends were trimmed by 4 bases and 0 bases, with 13 bases remaining between them. CDR1 and CDR2 from the germline V gene are LGHDT and YNNKEL (reference sequence). The CDR3 coding sequence is TGTGCCAGCAGCCCGGTACTAGCTAGCTCCTACGAGCAGTACTTC. Its translation is CASSPVLASSYEQYF.

About this clonotype: The junction departs from the called germline gene at one end, perhaps through a read error. The rearrangement links TRBV20-1 to TRBJ2-7; the match to TRBD2 covers 12 bases. The length of the CDR3 is 16 residues. CDR1 is DFQATT, CDR2 SNEGSKA, per germline (reference sequence). CDR3 loop: CSARPTSGSWGYERYF. CDR3 DNA: TGCAGTGCTAGACCGACTAGCGGGAGCTGGGGCTACGAGCGGTACTTC.

The chain couples TRBV10-1 to TRBJ2-3, with unresolved D. Between the trimmed V and J ends, which lost 3 bases and 4 bases, there was a span of 11 bases. The CDR3 is made up of 14 amino acids. Per germline, CDR1 WNHNN and CDR2 SYGVQD (reference sequence). The CDR3 protein is CASSEPKAADTQYF. CDR3 nucleotide sequence: TGCGCCAGCAGTGAACCAAAGGCGGCAGATACGCAGTATTTT.

This clonotype was seen only once. The chain joins TRBV7-3 to TRBJ2-2; D is undetermined. The CDR3 consists of 15 residues. The germline V gene has CDR1 SGHTA and CDR2 FQGTGA. The V end was cut by 0 bases, the J end by 5 bases, with 10 bases between. The CDR3 loop is CASSLTGTETGELFF. CDR3 nucleotide sequence: TGTGCCAGCAGCTTAACGGGCACCGAGACCGGGGAGCTGTTTTTT. The full variable domain, with the rest looked up from reference TRBV7-3 and TRBJ2-2, is GAGVSQTPSNKVTEKGKYVELRCDPISGHTALYWYRQSLGQGPEFLIYFQGTGAADDSGLPNDRFFAVRPEGSVSTLKIQRTERGDSAVYLCASSLTGTETGELFFGEGSRLTVL.

Note on this clonotype: Since the CDR3 does not end with the conserved phenylalanine or tryptophan, this likely comes from a read error. The chain links TRBV24-1 to TRBJ2-3; D is possibly TRBD2 (5 bases). The CDR3 extends over 17 amino acids. The V and J ends lost 2 bases and 2 bases respectively, with 16 bases between them. Germline lookup yields CDR1 KGHDR and CDR2 SFDVKD. The CDR3 nucleotides read TGTGCCACCAGTGATTCACTGCAAGGGAGAGCCACAGATACGCAGTATCTT. Translating gives CATSDSLQGRATDTQYL.

The chain has TRBV5-1 and TRBJ1-6; D is possibly TRBD1 (5 bases). The CDR3 has 15 amino acids. CDR1 SGHRS and CDR2 YFSETQ come from the germline V gene. V was pared by 1 base and J by 5 bases, with 10 bases between. The CDR3 DNA reads TGCGCCAGCAGCTTGTCCGGGGGTGATAATTCACCCCTCCACTTT. This gives the protein CASSLSGGDNSPLHF.

This sequence joins TRBV9 and TRBJ2-5, with TRBD2 as a possible D gene (5 bases). V was shortened by 0 bases and J by 0 bases, with 9 bases between the two germline ends. Per the germline V gene, CDR1 is SGDLS and CDR2 is YYNGEE. The CDR3 is 15 amino acids. The DNA for the CDR3 is TGTGCCAGCAGCGTAGGTGCGGGTAACCAAGAGACCCAGTACTTC. Encoded protein: CASSVGAGNQETQYF.

V and J are TRBV20-1 and TRBJ2-7; D may be TRBD2 (5 bases). Germline V gene data show CDR1 as DFQATT and CDR2 as SNEGSKA (reference sequence). Trimming took 6 bases from V and 5 from J, leaving 14 bases between them. The length of the CDR3 is 12 residues. CDR3 nucleotide sequence: TGCAGTGCCCGCGCGGGTAGCCACGAGCAGTACTTC. It codes for CSARAGSHEQYF.

J is TRBJ2-5 and V is TRBV11-3; D unclear. The germline gives CDR1 SGHNT, CDR2 YENEEA. Trimming pared 5 bases from V and 2 bases from J, leaving 3 bases between. The CDR3 has 11 residues. In DNA, the CDR3 is TGTGCCAGCAGCCTACAAGAGACCCAGTACTTC. Translation gives CASSLQETQYF.